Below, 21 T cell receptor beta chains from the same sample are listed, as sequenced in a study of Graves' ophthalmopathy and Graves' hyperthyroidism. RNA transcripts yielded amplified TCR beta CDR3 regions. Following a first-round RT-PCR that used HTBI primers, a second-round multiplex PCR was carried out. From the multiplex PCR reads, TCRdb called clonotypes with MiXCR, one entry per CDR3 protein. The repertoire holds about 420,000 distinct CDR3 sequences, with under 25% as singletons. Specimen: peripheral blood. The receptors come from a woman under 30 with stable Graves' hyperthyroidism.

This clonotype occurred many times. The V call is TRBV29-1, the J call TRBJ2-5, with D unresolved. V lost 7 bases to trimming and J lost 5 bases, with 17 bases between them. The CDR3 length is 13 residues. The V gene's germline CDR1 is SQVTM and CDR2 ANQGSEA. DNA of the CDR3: TGCAGCGCAAATGATGTTATGACGGAGACCCAGTACTTC. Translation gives CSANDVMTETQYF.

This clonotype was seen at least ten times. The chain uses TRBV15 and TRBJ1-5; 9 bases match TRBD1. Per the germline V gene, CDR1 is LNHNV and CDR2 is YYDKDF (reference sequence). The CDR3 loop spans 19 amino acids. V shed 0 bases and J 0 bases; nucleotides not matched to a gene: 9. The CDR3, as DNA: TGTGCCACCAGCAGAGAACCGGGACAGGGTGGATATAGCAATCAGCCCCAGCATTTT. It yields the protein CATSREPGQGGYSNQPQHF. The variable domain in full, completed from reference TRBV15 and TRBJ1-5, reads DAMVIQNPRYQVTQFGKPVTLSCSQTLNHNVMYWYQQKSSQAPKLLFHYYDKDFNNEADTPDNFQSRRPNTSFCFLDIRSPGLGDTAMYLCATSREPGQGGYSNQPQHFGDGTRLSIL.

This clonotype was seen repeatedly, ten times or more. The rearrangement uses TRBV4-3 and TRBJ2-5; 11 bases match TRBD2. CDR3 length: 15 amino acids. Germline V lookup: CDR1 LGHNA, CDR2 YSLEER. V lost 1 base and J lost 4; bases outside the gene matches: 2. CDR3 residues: CASSQGSGRGETQYF. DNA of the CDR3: TGCGCCAGCAGCCAAGGTAGCGGGAGGGGAGAGACCCAGTACTTC.

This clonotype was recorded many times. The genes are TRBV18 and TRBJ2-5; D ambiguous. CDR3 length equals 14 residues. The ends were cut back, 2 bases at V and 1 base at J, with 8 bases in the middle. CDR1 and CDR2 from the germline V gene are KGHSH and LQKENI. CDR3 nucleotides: TGTGCCAGCTCACCAAGTACGGTCCAAGAGACCCAGTACTTC. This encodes CASSPSTVQETQYF.

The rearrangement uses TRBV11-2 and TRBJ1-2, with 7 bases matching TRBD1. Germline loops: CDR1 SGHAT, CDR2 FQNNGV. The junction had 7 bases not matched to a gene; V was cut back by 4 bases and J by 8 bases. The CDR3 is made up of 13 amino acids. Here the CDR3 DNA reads TGTGCCAGCAGCTCCCCAGGGGGGCAGGGCTACACCTTC. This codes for CASSSPGGQGYTF.

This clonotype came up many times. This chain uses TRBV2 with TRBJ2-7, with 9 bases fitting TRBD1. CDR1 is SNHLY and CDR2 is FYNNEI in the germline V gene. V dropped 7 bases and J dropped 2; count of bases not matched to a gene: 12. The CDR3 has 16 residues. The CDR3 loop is CASKILGTGYTYEQYF. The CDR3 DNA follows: TGTGCCAGCAAAATTTTAGGGACAGGGTACACCTACGAGCAGTACTTC.

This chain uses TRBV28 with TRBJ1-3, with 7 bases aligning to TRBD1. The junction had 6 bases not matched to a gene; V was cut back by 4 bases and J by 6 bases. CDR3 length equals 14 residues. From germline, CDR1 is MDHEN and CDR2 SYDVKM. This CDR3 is CASSSRQGPNTIYF. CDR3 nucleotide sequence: TGTGCCAGCAGTTCCCGACAGGGCCCAAACACCATATATTTT.

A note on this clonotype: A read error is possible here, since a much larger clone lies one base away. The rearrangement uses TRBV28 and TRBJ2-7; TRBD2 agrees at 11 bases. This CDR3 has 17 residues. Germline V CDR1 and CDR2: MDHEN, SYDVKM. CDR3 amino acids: CASSLRTSGQISYERYF. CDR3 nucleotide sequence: TGTGCCAGCAGTCTGCGGACTAGCGGGCAAATCTCCTACGAGCGGTACTTC. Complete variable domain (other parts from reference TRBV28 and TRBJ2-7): DVKVTQSSRYLVKRTGEKVFLECVQDMDHENMFWYRQDPGLGLRLIYFSYDVKMKEKGDIPEGYSVSREKKERFSLILESASTNQTSMYLCASSLRTSGQISYERYFGPGTRLTVT.

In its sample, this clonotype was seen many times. The CDR3 region has the DNA TGCAGTGCTAGATATTTCAGGGTGGGATCACCCCTCCACTTT. Translated, it gives CSARYFRVGSPLHF. The V and J genes are TRBV20-1 and TRBJ1-6; possibly TRBD1 for D (5 bases). CDR3 length: 14 amino acids. The germline gives CDR1 DFQATT, CDR2 SNEGSKA (reference sequence). V lost 2 bases and J 10 bases, leaving 15 bases between the germline ends.

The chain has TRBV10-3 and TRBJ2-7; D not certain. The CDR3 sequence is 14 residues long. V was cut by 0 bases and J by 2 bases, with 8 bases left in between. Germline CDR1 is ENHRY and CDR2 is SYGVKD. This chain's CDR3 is CAISESTGPYEQYF. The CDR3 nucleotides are TGTGCCATCAGTGAGTCGACCGGGCCCTACGAGCAGTACTTC.

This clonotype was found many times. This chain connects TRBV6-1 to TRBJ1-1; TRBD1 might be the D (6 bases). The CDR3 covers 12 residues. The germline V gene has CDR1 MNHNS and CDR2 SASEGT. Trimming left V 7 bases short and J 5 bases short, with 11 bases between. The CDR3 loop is CASTWGLTEAFF. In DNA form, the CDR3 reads TGTGCCAGCACGTGGGGGCTAACTGAAGCTTTCTTT.

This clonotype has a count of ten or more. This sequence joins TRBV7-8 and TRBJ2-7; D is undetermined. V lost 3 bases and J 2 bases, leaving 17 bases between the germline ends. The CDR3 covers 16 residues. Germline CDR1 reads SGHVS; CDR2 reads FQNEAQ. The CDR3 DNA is TGTGCCAGCAGCTTCCGCCCTCATTCACAACCCTACGAGCAGTACTTC. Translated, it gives CASSFRPHSQPYEQYF.

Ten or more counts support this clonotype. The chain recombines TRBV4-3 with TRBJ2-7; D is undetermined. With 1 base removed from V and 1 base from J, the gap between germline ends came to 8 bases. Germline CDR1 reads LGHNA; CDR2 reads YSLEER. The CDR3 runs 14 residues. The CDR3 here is CASSQAPGSYEQYF. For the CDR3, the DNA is TGCGCCAGCAGCCAAGCCCCCGGGTCCTACGAGCAGTACTTC.

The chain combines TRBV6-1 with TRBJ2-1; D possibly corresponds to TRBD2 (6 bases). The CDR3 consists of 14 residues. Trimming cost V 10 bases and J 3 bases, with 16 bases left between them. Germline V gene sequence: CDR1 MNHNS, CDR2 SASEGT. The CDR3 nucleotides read TGTGCCATCAGCTTCGGGACTGGCTACAATGAGCAGTTCTTC. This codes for CAISFGTGYNEQFF.

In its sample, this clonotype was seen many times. CDR3 sequence: CASSRQGSNTEAFF. CDR3 sequence (DNA): TGTGCCAGCAGCCGACAGGGTTCTAACACTGAAGCTTTCTTT. V gene TRBV3-1 combines with J gene TRBJ1-1, with TRBD1 identical over 7 bases. The CDR3 has 14 amino acids. V dropped 4 bases and J dropped 2; count of bases not matched to a gene: 4. Germline loops: CDR1 LGHDT, CDR2 YNNKEL (reference sequence).

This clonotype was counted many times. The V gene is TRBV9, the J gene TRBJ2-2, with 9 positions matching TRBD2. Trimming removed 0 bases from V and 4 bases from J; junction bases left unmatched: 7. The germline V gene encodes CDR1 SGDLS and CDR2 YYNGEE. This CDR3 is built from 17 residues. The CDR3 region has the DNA TGTGCCAGCAGCGTAGGTGCGGGAGGGCCTTCCACCGGGGAGCTGTTTTTT. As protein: CASSVGAGGPSTGELFF.

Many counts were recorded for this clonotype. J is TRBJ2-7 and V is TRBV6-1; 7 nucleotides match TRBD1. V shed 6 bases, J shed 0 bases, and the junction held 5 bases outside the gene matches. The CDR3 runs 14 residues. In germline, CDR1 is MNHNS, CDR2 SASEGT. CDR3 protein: CASRTGQTSYEQYF. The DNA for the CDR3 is TGTGCCAGCAGGACGGGACAGACCTCCTACGAGCAGTACTTC.

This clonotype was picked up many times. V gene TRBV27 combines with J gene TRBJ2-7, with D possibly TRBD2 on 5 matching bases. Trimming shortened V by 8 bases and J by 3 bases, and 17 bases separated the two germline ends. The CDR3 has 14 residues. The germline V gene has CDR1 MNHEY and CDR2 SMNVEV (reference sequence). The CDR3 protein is CASGRGDVDYEQYF. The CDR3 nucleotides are TGTGCCAGCGGCCGGGGAGACGTCGACTACGAGCAGTACTTC.

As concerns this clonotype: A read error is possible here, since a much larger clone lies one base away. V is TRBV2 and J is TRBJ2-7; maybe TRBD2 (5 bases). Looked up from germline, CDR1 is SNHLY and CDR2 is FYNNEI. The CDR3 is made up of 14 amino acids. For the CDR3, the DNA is TGTGCCAGCAGTCTCTCGAACGGAGACTACGAGCAGTGCTTC. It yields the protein CASSLSNGDYEQCF.

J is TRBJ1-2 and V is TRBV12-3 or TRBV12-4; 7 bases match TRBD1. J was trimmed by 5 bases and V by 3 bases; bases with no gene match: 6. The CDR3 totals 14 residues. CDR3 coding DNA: TGTGCCAGCAGTTTTAGGGGGCGGCAATATGGCTACACCTTC. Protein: CASSFRGRQYGYTF.

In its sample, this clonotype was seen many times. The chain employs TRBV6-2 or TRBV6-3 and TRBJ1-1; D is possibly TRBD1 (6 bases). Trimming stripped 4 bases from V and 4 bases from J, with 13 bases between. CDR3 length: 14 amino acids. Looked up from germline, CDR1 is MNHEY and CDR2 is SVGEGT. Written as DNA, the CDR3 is TGTGCCAGCAGTTCCAGGGGTAGTGGCACTGAAGCTTTCTTT. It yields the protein CASSSRGSGTEAFF.